The TCR beta chain described here comes from a study of T cell responses to AZD1222 COVID-19 vaccine. Study-level findings and limits: No day 14 peak samples; only post-peak repertoires were characterized. Spike was spanned by vaccine-associated CD4 TCRs, which were dominant at 160-218 and 743-854.

Only in-frame clones appear in the TCRdb table, and some are missing; sequencing was by immunoSEQ multiplex PCR. Here the sample spans some 84,000 clones, around nine tenths being singletons. On this clone itself: Its antigen is not known.

The CDR3 consists of 13 residues. From germline, CDR1 is LGHDT and CDR2 YNNKEL (reference sequence). The V and J ends lost 4 bases and 2 bases respectively, with 7 bases between them. This sequence was found in an adult who received the AZD1222 COVID-19 vaccine. V gene TRBV3-1 (or the pseudogene TRBV3-2) combines with J gene TRBJ2-3; D call uncertain. Sequences were derived from peripheral blood, sampled 28 days after the second AZD1222 dose. The CDR3 DNA follows: TGTGCCAGCAGCCTGCCGTCCACAGATACGCAGTATTTT. Its translation is CASSLPSTDTQYF.